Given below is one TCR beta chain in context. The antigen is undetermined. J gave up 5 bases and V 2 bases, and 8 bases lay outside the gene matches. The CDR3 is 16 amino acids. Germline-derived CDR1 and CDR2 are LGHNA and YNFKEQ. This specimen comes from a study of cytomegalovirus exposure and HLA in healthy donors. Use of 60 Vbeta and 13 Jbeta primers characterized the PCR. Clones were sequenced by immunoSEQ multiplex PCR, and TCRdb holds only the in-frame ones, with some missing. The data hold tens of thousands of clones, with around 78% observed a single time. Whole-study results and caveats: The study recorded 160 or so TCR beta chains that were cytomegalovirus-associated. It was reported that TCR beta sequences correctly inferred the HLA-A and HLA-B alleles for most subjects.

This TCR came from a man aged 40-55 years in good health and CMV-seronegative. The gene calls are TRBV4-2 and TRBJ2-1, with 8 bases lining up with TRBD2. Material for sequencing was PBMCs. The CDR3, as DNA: TGTGCCAGCAGCCAATCATTAGCGGGGTCTCACAATGAGCAGTTCTTC. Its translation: CASSQSLAGSHNEQFF.